What follows are 27 T cell receptor beta chains derived from one specimen sequenced in a study of tissue T cells after allogeneic stem cell transplantation (dated by TCRdb to between 2020 and 2023). Library creation used the immunoSEQ multiplex PCR assay. TCRdb took over this immuneACCESS table, retaining in-frame rearrangements with V and J assigned. Such tables are incomplete; in checked studies, under half of the missing clones stem from an unresolved V gene, and the remainder is unexplained. The sample includes hundreds of clones, with roughly 70% observed a single time. 18% of the sample is in the top ten clones. The time point label on this specimen signifies: human tissue collected at research (rapid) autopsy. Over a roughly 3-year period, more than five adult allo-HCT recipients with steroid-refractory GVHD were prospectively enrolled in a research-autopsy study. Sequenced here: esophageal tissue, sampled at autopsy. The receptors derive from a male patient aged 60 or older with steroid-refractory graft-versus-host disease after an allogeneic stem cell transplant. Following a transplant, a fraction of the T cells may be traceable to the graft donor.

Comments on this clone: At one end, the junction sequence differs from germline, possibly due to a read error. The chain links TRBV5-6 to TRBJ2-5; 8 positions agree with TRBD2. Germline CDR1 SGHDT, CDR2 YYEEEE. This CDR3 has 15 residues. The CDR3 nucleotides are TGTGCCCGCAGCTGGGGGGCCGGGGGGGGAGAGACCCAGTACTTC. Protein product: CARSWGAGGGETQYF.

The chain carries TRBV7-9 and TRBJ2-3; no clear D. CDR1 is SEHNR, CDR2 FQNEAQ, per germline (reference sequence). The CDR3 has 12 amino acids. The ends were cut back, 7 bases at V and 6 bases at J, with 11 bases in the middle. CDR3 amino acids: CASTYSPDTQYF. The CDR3 DNA reads TGTGCCAGCACCTACTCTCCGGATACGCAGTATTTT.

The chain has TRBV29-1 and TRBJ1-2; D gene ambiguous. The CDR3 consists of 15 residues. The germline V and J ends were trimmed by 4 bases and 0 bases, with 15 bases remaining between them. Germline V gene lookup returns CDR1 SQVTM and CDR2 ANQGSEA. CDR3 residues: CSVGTGAGANYGYTF. CDR3 nucleotide sequence: TGCAGCGTTGGAACTGGCGCAGGCGCTAACTATGGCTACACCTTC.

V usage is TRBV29-1 and J usage is TRBJ1-4, with TRBD1 identical over 10 bases. The germline CDR1 and CDR2 sequences are SQVTM and ANQGSEA. With V trimmed by 5 bases and J by 7 bases, 10 bases remained unmatched. The CDR3 has 15 amino acids. The CDR3 reads CSVINDRGRGEKLFF. The DNA for the CDR3 is TGCAGCGTTATCAACGACAGGGGGCGCGGTGAAAAACTGTTTTTT.

The J gene is TRBJ2-2, the V gene TRBV9, with TRBD2 identical over 10 bases. Germline values: CDR1 SGDLS, CDR2 YYNGEE. The ends lost 6 bases at V and 10 bases at J; junction bases unmatched: 12. The CDR3 runs to 15 residues. The CDR3 loop is CASKPNPGTSEELFF. DNA for the CDR3: TGTGCCAGCAAGCCCAACCCCGGGACTAGCGAGGAGCTGTTTTTT.

The rearrangement uses TRBV29-1 and TRBJ2-1; the match to TRBD2 covers 9 bases. This CDR3 has 13 residues. J was trimmed by 6 bases and V by 3 bases; bases with no gene match: 3. Germline CDR1 and CDR2: SQVTM and ANQGSEA. This CDR3 is CSVDSGGLNEQFF. The CDR3 DNA reads as TGCAGCGTTGATAGCGGGGGCCTCAATGAGCAGTTCTTC.

The chain has TRBV5-3 and TRBJ2-7; D may correspond to TRBD1 or TRBD2 (5 bases each). TRBV5-3 is assigned to the ORF class and has an uncertain function. V shed 3 bases and J shed 12 bases, with 7 bases lying between them. The CDR3 runs to 9 residues. The CDR3, as DNA: TGTGCCAGAAGCTCGAGGGGGTACTTC. It encodes CARSSRGYF.

Turning to this clone: The same CDR3 arises from other DNA sequences in this sample as well. The CDR3 protein is CASSAGTASTDTQYF. The CDR3 DNA follows: TGTGCCAGCAGTGCGGGGACTGCTAGCACAGATACGCAGTATTTT. J is TRBJ2-3 and V is TRBV2; TRBD2 is a possible D gene (6 bases). This CDR3 spans 15 amino acids. Trimming removed 4 bases at V and 0 bases at J, with 11 bases between. Germline-derived CDR1 and CDR2 are SNHLY and FYNNEI.

Only a few counts were recorded for this clone. The CDR3 ends on some other residue instead of the conserved phenylalanine or tryptophan, so this is likely a read error. The limits of the CDR3 on the DNA are not certain, so only TCRdb's listed CDR3 is given. V usage is TRBV20-1 and J usage is TRBJ2-7. 11 amino acids form the CDR3, both terminal residues included. Germline assignment: CDR1 DFQATT and CDR2 SNEGSKA (reference sequence). CDR3 amino acids: CSASNGTTPTI.

The chain is built from TRBV25-1 and TRBJ1-6; D is undetermined. CDR1 and CDR2 from the germline V gene are MGHDK and SYGVNS. Trimming removed 0 bases from V and 5 bases from J, with 8 bases in between. CDR3 length: 15 residues. CDR3 DNA sequence: TGTGCCAGCAGTGAATATCGCGCGAATAATTCACCCCTCCACTTT. Its translation is CASSEYRANNSPLHF.

This clone was seen only a few times. The V gene is TRBV15, the J gene TRBJ2-1; D possibly uses TRBD1 or TRBD2 (6 bases each). Deletions cut 10 bases from V and 7 bases from J, with 20 bases between. The CDR3 extends over 14 amino acids. CDR1 and CDR2 (germline): LNHNV, YYDKDF (reference sequence). The CDR3 DNA reads TGTGCCAGCTCGGAAGGGGGGACTGGTAATGAGCAGTTCTTC. Its translation is CASSEGGTGNEQFF.

The rearrangement joins TRBV19 to TRBJ2-3; the match to TRBD1 covers 8 bases. Germline V gene sequence: CDR1 LNHDA, CDR2 SQIVND (reference sequence). The CDR3 is 13 residues long. V was clipped by 7 bases and J by 6 bases; unmatched bases: 6. CDR3 sequence: CASNRQGRDTQYF. Here the CDR3 DNA reads TGTGCCAGTAACCGACAGGGGAGGGATACGCAGTATTTT.

The chain employs TRBV5-6 and TRBJ2-7; D is ambiguous. The V end was cut by 0 bases, the J end by 6 bases, with 7 bases between. Per germline, CDR1 SGHDT and CDR2 YYEEEE. This CDR3 contains 12 residues. CDR3 DNA: TGTGCCAGCAGCTTGGTTAGGGCCGAGCAGTACTTC. Its protein is CASSLVRAEQYF.

The chain couples TRBV4-3 to TRBJ2-3, with D possibly matching TRBD2 (5 bases). Per germline, CDR1 LGHNA and CDR2 YSLEER. Trimming pared 0 bases from V and 2 bases from J, leaving 15 bases between. The CDR3 contains 17 residues. The CDR3 reads CASSQDQLASPTDTQYF. Here the CDR3 DNA reads TGCGCCAGCAGCCAAGATCAGCTAGCCTCTCCCACAGATACGCAGTATTTT.

This sequence joins TRBV2 and TRBJ2-1, with 10 positions matching TRBD2. Trimming removed 6 bases from V and 7 bases from J; junction bases left unmatched: 9. Germline CDR1 reads SNHLY; CDR2 reads FYNNEI. The CDR3 runs 15 residues. The CDR3 loop is CASSLASGGINEQFF. CDR3 DNA: TGTGCCAGCAGCCTCGCTAGCGGGGGCATTAATGAGCAGTTCTTC.

The chain is built from TRBV7-9 and TRBJ2-2, with D tentatively TRBD2 (5 bases). Trimming removed 0 bases from V and 0 bases from J, with 8 bases in between. The CDR3 has 16 residues. Per germline, CDR1 SEHNR and CDR2 FQNEAQ (reference sequence). The CDR3 spells CASSLASGPNTGELFF. The DNA of the CDR3 is TGTGCCAGCAGCTTAGCCAGCGGCCCGAACACCGGGGAGCTGTTTTTT.

V gene TRBV7-7 combines with J gene TRBJ2-6; no clear D. Trimming removed 3 bases at V and 5 bases at J, with 11 bases between. The CDR3 spans 15 residues. Germline CDR1 is SSHAT and CDR2 is FNYEAQ (reference sequence). CDR3 protein: CASSFPTSRANVLTF. The CDR3 DNA sequence: TGTGCCAGCAGCTTCCCAACAAGTCGGGCCAACGTCCTGACTTTC.

V usage is TRBV27 and J usage is TRBJ2-1; unclear D gene. V was pared by 5 bases and J by 5 bases, with 13 bases between. The CDR3 extends over 14 amino acids. CDR1 is MNHEY and CDR2 is SMNVEV in the germline V gene (reference sequence). In nucleotides, the CDR3 is TGTGCCAGCAGTCAGGACCGGAATGACAATGAGCAGTTCTTC. This encodes CASSQDRNDNEQFF.

The chain is built from TRBV27 and TRBJ1-3; D unresolved. CDR3 length equals 14 residues. Trimming removed 6 bases at V and 4 bases at J, with 13 bases between. The germline gives CDR1 MNHEY, CDR2 SMNVEV (reference sequence). The DNA for the CDR3 is TGTGCCAGCAGATCCTCGATACAGGGAAACACCATATATTTT. This gives the protein CASRSSIQGNTIYF.

V gene TRBV6-1 combines with J gene TRBJ1-5, with 7 bases identical to TRBD1. Losses at the gene ends were 4 bases for V and 0 bases for J; bases not matched to a gene: 9. The CDR3 consists of 17 residues. The germline V gene has CDR1 MNHNS and CDR2 SASEGT. The CDR3 coding sequence is TGTGCCAGCAGTGGGCGTGGACAGGCTTATAGCAATCAGCCCCAGCATTTT. Translation: CASSGRGQAYSNQPQHF.

This clone was seen only a few times. This sequence joins TRBV4-3 and TRBJ1-2; tentative D call: TRBD1 (6 bases). Germline CDR1 LGHNA, CDR2 YSLEER. This CDR3 is 15 amino acids long. V lost 0 bases and J lost 4, with 12 bases in between. For the CDR3, the DNA is TGCGCCAGCAGCCAAGAGATCCAGGGGACCTATGGCTACACCTTC. This encodes CASSQEIQGTYGYTF.

This clone has only a few counts. The V and J genes are TRBV7-3 and TRBJ2-7, with D possibly TRBD1 on 5 matching bases. The CDR3 extends over 14 amino acids. V lost 2 bases, J lost 2 bases, and 10 bases lay in between. CDR1 and CDR2 (germline): SGHTA, FQGTGA. CDR3 in DNA: TGTGCCAGCAGCTTATTTACAGGAGCCTACGAGCAGTACTTC. Residues: CASSLFTGAYEQYF.

The chain links TRBV4-2 to TRBJ2-2; 8 positions agree with TRBD2. With 4 bases clipped from V and 1 base from J, the junction kept 8 bases outside the gene matches. Germline values: CDR1 LGHNA, CDR2 YNFKEQ. The CDR3 totals 17 residues. The CDR3 nucleotides read TGTGCCAGCAGCCGATCCATAGCGGGGAAGAACACCGGGGAGCTGTTTTTT. Translated, it gives CASSRSIAGKNTGELFF.

This clone rates as hyperexpanded. The chain couples TRBV27 to TRBJ2-5; D is unclear. Between the trimmed V and J ends, which lost 3 bases and 1 base, there was a span of 6 bases. This CDR3 spans 13 amino acids. Germline values: CDR1 MNHEY, CDR2 SMNVEV (reference sequence). CDR3 residues: CASSFGIQETQYF. CDR3 coding DNA: TGTGCCAGCAGTTTTGGGATCCAAGAGACCCAGTACTTC.

The chain has TRBV4-3 and TRBJ1-5; D is undetermined. Per the germline V gene, CDR1 is LGHNA and CDR2 is YSLEER. V was trimmed by 0 bases and J by 4 bases, leaving 7 bases between them. The CDR3 consists of 14 residues. CDR3 in DNA: TGCGCCAGCAGCCAAGAACGGATGAATCAGCCCCAGCATTTT. Its protein product is CASSQERMNQPQHF.

The chain is built from TRBV6-5 and TRBJ2-2; D perhaps matches TRBD2 (5 bases). The CDR3 sequence is 16 residues long. The germline gives CDR1 MNHEY, CDR2 SVGAGI. V lost 0 bases and J 6 bases, leaving 14 bases between the germline ends. CDR3 amino acids: CASSYSRSGLAGELFF. The CDR3, as DNA: TGTGCCAGCAGTTACTCGAGGTCGGGATTAGCCGGGGAGCTGTTTTTT.

The rearrangement uses TRBV10-3 and TRBJ1-3, with D maybe TRBD1 (6 bases). The CDR3 runs 13 residues. The V end was cut by 7 bases, the J end by 8 bases, with 15 bases between. In germline, CDR1 is ENHRY, CDR2 SYGVKD. The chain's CDR3 is CAINSNREDTIYF. As DNA, the CDR3 is TGTGCCATCAACTCCAACAGGGAGGACACCATATATTTT.